This TCR beta chain is drawn from a study of blood T cell repertoires in COVID-19. V shed 10 bases, J shed 1 base, and the junction held 3 bases outside the gene matches. This CDR3 contains 13 residues. Germline V gene data show CDR1 as MNHEY and CDR2 as SVGAGI. This table comes from immunoSEQ multiplex PCR, and its TCRdb copy is limited to in-frame clones, with some not included. The sample shows tens of thousands of clones, roughly 90% of them seen only once. The sample comprised peripheral blood. The chain couples TRBV6-5 to TRBJ1-2; 10 bases agree with TRBD1. The clonotype was recovered from a man between 65 and 85 years old with acute or convalescent COVID-19. CDR3 coding DNA: TGTGCCACTTGGACAGGGGGTAACTATGGCTACACCTTC. Encoded protein: CATWTGGNYGYTF.